The T cell receptor (beta chain) under discussion was sequenced for a study of human T cells and chemical hapten exposure. Time point defined: patch test 2, 6 weeks after DPC sensitization. Treatment reported: therapeutic diphenylcyclopropenone sensitization with weekly scalp DPC. Each CDR3 protein is one row after TCRdb ran MiXCR on the RACE reads. The data contain more than 85,000 distinct CDR3 sequences, approximately 11% of them singletons. In its sample, this clonotype was seen a few times. Germline CDR1 and CDR2: MNHEY and SVGAGI. The length of the CDR3 is 14 residues. The V and J ends lost 0 bases and 4 bases respectively, with 7 bases between them.

The source of this sequence is a man aged 35 to 55 with alopecia areata. Some clones in this sample may be carry-over from other donors' samples. The sample consisted of whole blood, taken in connection with sensitization to the hapten diphenylcyclopropenone (DPC). The V and J genes are TRBV6-5 and TRBJ1-3; D possibly corresponds to TRBD1 (5 bases). CDR3 sequence: CASSYSKGGNTIYF. CDR3 nucleotides: TGTGCCAGCAGTTACTCGAAGGGGGGAAACACCATATATTTT.